This is a list of T cell receptor beta chains from one sample in a study of T cell responses to AZD1222 COVID-19 vaccine. Profiled with immunoSEQ multiplex PCR; TCRdb holds only in-frame clones, not every one. The sample comprises some 190,000 clones, around 92% of which are singletons, and less than 1.5% rests with the top ten. Sequenced material: peripheral blood, taken on day 0 of AZD1222 vaccination. These receptor sequences come from an adult in good health. The conserved cysteine and the conserved F or W are not part of the CDR3 here. Fields, in order: V gene, J gene, CDR3 protein.

>TRBV11-2|TRBJ2-3
ASSLGPGDTQY
>TRBV5-4|TRBJ1-5
ASSLPGSNQPQH
>TRBV7-8|TRBJ1-5
ASSLTGNQPQH
>TRBV11-2|TRBJ2-7
ASSPLRRDRSGSYEQY
>TRBV3-1/TRBV3-2|TRBJ1-6
ASSPRQGDSSPLH
>TRBV7-2|TRBJ2-3
ASSLVGGPGGDTQY
>TRBV14|TRBJ1-6
ASSPTTGGSSPLH
>TRBV6-5|TRBJ1-1
ASSYSMGRGATEAF
>TRBV21-1|TRBJ2-3
ASSKALSRTSSTDTQY
>TRBV5-8|TRBJ1-2
ASSSKQGLGDYGYT
>TRBV27|TRBJ1-2
ASSPREGTRGYT
>TRBV5-1|TRBJ2-7
ASSGGDSFGGQY
>TRBV11-2|TRBJ1-4
ASSLVLRGEYEKLF
>TRBV9|TRBJ2-3
ASSALGQGARTDTQY
>TRBV3-1/TRBV3-2|TRBJ2-7
ASSQQGRQGEQY
>TRBV12-5|TRBJ2-1
ASGLRYSERGLGYNEQF
>TRBV10-3|TRBJ2-5
AISEETLETQY
>TRBV10-3|TRBJ2-5
AISGQGAQETQY
>TRBV7-9|TRBJ1-4
ASSLVQTHEKLF
>TRBV7-9|TRBJ1-1
ASSIQGANEAF
>TRBV9|TRBJ2-5
ASSKTPVERETQY
>TRBV2|TRBJ1-5
ATGGDRDQPQH
>TRBV30|TRBJ2-5
AWKGLGQGKETQY
>TRBV12-3/TRBV12-4|TRBJ2-7
ASSSGWEQY